Sequencing of this T cell receptor beta chain was carried out in a study of shared clonotypes between healthy human individuals. Germline CDR1 and CDR2: SGHTA and FQGNSA. The V and J ends lost 5 bases and 7 bases respectively, with 11 bases between them. CDR3 length equals 12 residues. Libraries were prepared by immunoSEQ multiplex PCR; TCRdb keeps only in-frame clonotypes and omits some of them. The table has about 2.5 million clones, about 90% seen once. The sequenced sample consisted of naive CD4+ T cells from PBMCs. Subset denoted: CD45RA+ positively selected. The chain joins TRBV7-2 to TRBJ2-5; D remains unclear. This clonotype was sampled from a man aged 18 to 29 in good health. Some clones in this sample may be carry-over from other donors' samples. CDR3 coding DNA: TGTGCCAGCAGCCCCAGTCCCCCGACCCAGTACTTC. It translates to CASSPSPPTQYF.